These 30 T cell receptor beta chains came from one sample sequenced in a study of T-cell reconstitution after alpha-beta-depleted transplantation in children. TCRbeta library construction was performed incorporating unique molecular identifiers. MiXCR was run by TCRdb on the PCR reads, yielding one entry per CDR3 protein. The data show about 190,000 distinct CDR3 sequences, with roughly 10% seen just once and over 10% held by the top ten. This sample comprised PBMCs, obtained before TCRalphabeta/CD19-depleted stem cell transplant. These receptors originate from a boy under 10 years old with acute myeloid leukemia, due to receive a stem cell transplant.

The sample holds many counts of this clonotype. The CDR3 spells CASTAGGATDTQYF. The CDR3 DNA reads TGTGCCAGCACAGCGGGGGGGGCCACAGATACGCAGTATTTT. The chain joins TRBV6-1 to TRBJ2-3, with 10 positions matching TRBD2. In germline, CDR1 is MNHNS, CDR2 SASEGT. V was clipped by 7 bases and J by 2 bases; unmatched bases: 3. The CDR3 contains 14 residues.

There are many counts of this clonotype. This chain links TRBV10-2 with TRBJ2-5, with D uncertain. The CDR3 contains 15 residues. Germline V gene data show CDR1 as WSHSY and CDR2 as SAAADI. The ends were cut back, 2 bases at V and 1 base at J, with 11 bases in the middle. CDR3 in DNA: TGCGCCAGCAGTGAGGGTCTGAGGCCCCAAGAGACCCAGTACTTC. Its translation: CASSEGLRPQETQYF.

This clonotype was detected many times. The rearrangement joins TRBV7-3 to TRBJ2-1; 9 positions match TRBD2. The CDR3 consists of 16 residues. Per germline, CDR1 SGHTA and CDR2 FQGTGA. The ends lost 5 bases at V and 7 bases at J; junction bases unmatched: 12. The CDR3: CASSPTAAGGRNEQFF. The CDR3 DNA sequence: TGTGCCAGCAGCCCAACCGCGGCGGGGGGGAGGAATGAGCAGTTCTTC.

This clonotype was counted many times. The gene calls are TRBV5-1 and TRBJ1-1; the D gene is possibly TRBD1 (6 bases). The CDR3 runs to 15 residues. Germline assignment: CDR1 SGHRS and CDR2 YFSETQ. V lost 4 bases, J lost 0 bases, and 13 bases lay in between. CDR3 coding DNA: TGCGCCAGCAGCCAACGGACAGATTTGAACACTGAAGCTTTCTTT. Translating it yields CASSQRTDLNTEAFF. The whole variable domain, filled in from reference TRBV5-1 and TRBJ1-1, reads KAGVTQTPRYLIKTRGQQVTLSCSPISGHRSVSWYQQTPGQGLQFLFEYFSETQRNKGNFPGRFSGRQFSNSRSEMNVSTLELGDSALYLCASSQRTDLNTEAFFGQGTRLTVV.

Note on this clonotype: It may be a read error: a sequence one base away is much more abundant. The J gene is TRBJ1-6, the V gene TRBV2; D call uncertain. Germline assignment: CDR1 SNHLY and CDR2 FYNNEI. The CDR3 is made up of 14 amino acids. The CDR3 coding sequence is TGTGCCAGCACCGCGGCCACTTATAATCCACCCCTCCACTTT. Amino acid sequence: CASTAATYNPPLHF.

This clonotype was observed many times. The chain recombines TRBV29-1 with TRBJ2-2; D assignment may be TRBD1 or TRBD2 (5 bases each). This CDR3 has 14 residues. Trimming pared 5 bases from V and 3 bases from J, leaving 13 bases between. Germline CDR1 reads SQVTM; CDR2 reads ANQGSEA. CDR3 DNA sequence: TGCAGCGTTCCCCTGGGACCACACACCGGGGAGCTGTTTTTT. Translation: CSVPLGPHTGELFF.

The sample holds many counts of this clonotype. This chain connects TRBV29-1 to TRBJ1-2, with D possibly being TRBD1 (5 bases). V was shortened by 5 bases and J by 6 bases, with 7 bases between the two germline ends. From germline, CDR1 is SQVTM and CDR2 ANQGSEA. The CDR3 is 10 amino acids. CDR3 protein: CSVLGDGYTF. In DNA form, the CDR3 reads TGCAGCGTTTTGGGGGATGGCTACACCTTC.

This clonotype has a count of ten or more. V and J are TRBV7-9 and TRBJ2-2; 7 nucleotides align to TRBD1. Trimming at V came to 1 base and at J to 4 bases, leaving 3 bases not matched to a gene. The CDR3 consists of 15 residues. From germline, CDR1 is SEHNR and CDR2 FQNEAQ (reference sequence). The CDR3 protein is CASSLVGQVTGELFF. CDR3 in DNA: TGTGCCAGCAGCTTAGTCGGACAGGTCACCGGGGAGCTGTTTTTT.

This clonotype was seen just once. J is TRBJ2-7 and V is TRBV13; 9 bases line up with TRBD2. CDR1 is PRHDT, CDR2 FYEKMQ, per germline (reference sequence). The CDR3 length is 13 residues. J was trimmed by 4 bases and V by 4 bases; bases with no gene match: 2. The CDR3 sequence is CASSSGLAYEQYF. DNA for the CDR3: TGTGCCAGCAGCTCGGGACTAGCTTACGAGCAGTACTTC.

This clonotype was detected ten times or more. The V gene is TRBV6-2 or TRBV6-3, the J gene TRBJ2-7; D not certain. Per germline, CDR1 MNHEY and CDR2 SVGEGT. There are 12 residues in the CDR3. V lost 6 bases and J lost 5, with 11 bases in between. The CDR3 protein is CASSYPPDEQYF. DNA for the CDR3: TGTGCCAGCAGCTATCCCCCGGACGAGCAGTACTTC.

This clonotype was seen repeatedly, ten times or more. The V and J genes are TRBV5-1 and TRBJ1-1; D gene ambiguous. Trimming pared 4 bases from V and 1 base from J, leaving 14 bases between. Germline assignment: CDR1 SGHRS and CDR2 YFSETQ. The CDR3 extends over 15 amino acids. CDR3 DNA: TGCGCCAGCAGCCTACAACCCGGAACGAACACTGAAGCTTTCTTT. It codes for CASSLQPGTNTEAFF. Together with reference TRBV5-1 and TRBJ1-1, the CDR3 gives the full variable domain: KAGVTQTPRYLIKTRGQQVTLSCSPISGHRSVSWYQQTPGQGLQFLFEYFSETQRNKGNFPGRFSGRQFSNSRSEMNVSTLELGDSALYLCASSLQPGTNTEAFFGQGTRLTVV.

This clonotype was picked up many times. The CDR3 DNA sequence: TGTGCCAGCAGCAAGGGACTGGGGGTTTACGATGAGCAGTTCTTC. Amino acid sequence: CASSKGLGVYDEQFF. The chain couples TRBV7-3 to TRBJ2-1; TRBD2 might be the D (6 bases). The CDR3 runs to 15 residues. Between the trimmed V and J ends, which lost 5 bases and 8 bases, there was a span of 19 bases. Germline V gives CDR1 SGHTA, CDR2 FQGTGA.

This clonotype was observed many times. The chain uses TRBV20-1 and TRBJ2-3; TRBD2 matches 8 bases. Losses at the gene ends were 5 bases for V and 0 bases for J; bases not matched to a gene: 10. The CDR3 runs to 16 residues. Germline-derived CDR1 and CDR2 are DFQATT and SNEGSKA (reference sequence). This CDR3 reads CSAYGGAGLSTDTQYF. CDR3 DNA: TGCAGTGCTTACGGGGGGGCAGGCCTAAGCACAGATACGCAGTATTTT.

This clonotype was recorded many times. The CDR3 protein is CASSPPRTSGIPSYNEQFF. CDR3 coding DNA: TGTGCCAGCAGCCCACCCCGTACTAGCGGGATCCCATCCTACAATGAGCAGTTCTTC. J is TRBJ2-1 and V is TRBV3-1, with TRBD2 matching 10 bases. Trimming removed 4 bases from V and 1 base from J; junction bases left unmatched: 13. The CDR3 spans 19 residues. Per germline, CDR1 LGHDT and CDR2 YNNKEL (reference sequence).

This clonotype was counted ten times or more. The V gene is TRBV13, the J gene TRBJ2-2; TRBD2 aligns across 8 bases. Trimming at V came to 5 bases and at J to 6 bases, leaving 8 bases not matched to a gene. Germline V gene sequence: CDR1 PRHDT, CDR2 FYEKMQ (reference sequence). This CDR3 has 15 residues. CDR3 DNA sequence: TGTGCCAGCAGCGGCGATAGCGGGGAATCCGGGGAGCTGTTTTTT. Protein: CASSGDSGESGELFF.

This chain joins TRBV6-5 and TRBJ2-2; 12 nucleotides align to TRBD2. CDR1 is MNHEY and CDR2 is SVGAGI in the germline V gene. This CDR3 comprises 16 residues. Losses at the gene ends were 0 bases for V and 5 bases for J; bases not matched to a gene: 1. The CDR3 DNA is TGTGCCAGCAGTTACTCGACTAGCGGGGGAACCGGGGAGCTGTTTTTT. It codes for CASSYSTSGGTGELFF.

This clonotype was detected many times. The chain uses TRBV27 and TRBJ2-1; 9 bases map to TRBD2. After removal of 5 bases from V and 5 bases from J, the junction contained 13 bases not matched to a gene. The CDR3 is 17 residues long. CDR1 MNHEY and CDR2 SMNVEV come from the germline V gene (reference sequence). DNA for the CDR3: TGTGCCAGCAGTCCTTCTGGACCTAGCGGGGCCGACAATGAGCAGTTCTTC. It encodes CASSPSGPSGADNEQFF.

The table lists this clonotype with many counts. In DNA, the CDR3 is TGCAGCGTTCTCAGCGGGGGCTACAATGAGCAGTTCTTC. It encodes CSVLSGGYNEQFF. V gene TRBV29-1 combines with J gene TRBJ2-1; 8 bases match TRBD2. Trimming removed 5 bases from V and 3 bases from J; junction bases left unmatched: 3. This CDR3 has 13 amino acids. Germline V lookup: CDR1 SQVTM, CDR2 ANQGSEA.

This clonotype was counted at least ten times. The genes are TRBV12-3 or TRBV12-4 and TRBJ1-5; D is perhaps TRBD1 (6 bases). This CDR3 comprises 16 residues. V was trimmed by 6 bases and J by 5 bases, leaving 20 bases between them. The DNA of the CDR3 is TGTGCCAGCAGCGTAGCCAGGGACATCGGTCATCAGCCCCAGCATTTT. It yields the protein CASSVARDIGHQPQHF.

The table lists this clonotype with many counts. The chain carries TRBV7-6 and TRBJ2-1; TRBD1 aligns across 8 bases. The CDR3 has 17 amino acids. Trimming cost V 0 bases and J 7 bases; bases outside gene matches: 11. Germline V lookup: CDR1 SGHVS, CDR2 FNYEAQ. In DNA form, the CDR3 reads TGTGCCAGCAGCTTAGCGAGATGGGCAGGGGGCGTAAATGAGCAGTTCTTC. The encoded protein is CASSLARWAGGVNEQFF.

This clonotype was picked up many times. The V call is TRBV3-1, the J call TRBJ1-1, with a weak D call TRBD1 (5 bases). Trimming shortened V by 0 bases and J by 1 base, and 12 bases separated the two germline ends. The CDR3 is made up of 16 amino acids. From germline, CDR1 is LGHDT and CDR2 YNNKEL (reference sequence). DNA of the CDR3: TGTGCCAGCAGCCAAGATTTTAGGGGTCCGAACACTGAAGCTTTCTTT. The encoded protein is CASSQDFRGPNTEAFF.

Worth noting for this clonotype: This clone may be a read error of a much larger clone one base away. The V call is TRBV12-3 or TRBV12-4, the J call TRBJ2-1; no definite D call. The CDR3 length is 13 residues. CDR3 DNA sequence: TGTGCCAGCAGGAACTGGGGTGGAAATGAGCCGTTCTTC. Protein sequence: CASRNWGGNEPFF.

This clonotype occurred a few times. The genes are TRBV3-1 and TRBJ1-3; 8 bases map to TRBD1. The germline gives CDR1 LGHDT, CDR2 YNNKEL (reference sequence). This CDR3 comprises 17 residues. V shed 10 bases and J 0 bases; nucleotides not matched to a gene: 14. The CDR3 DNA reads TGTGCCACCTCCGACGGGGCAGGGGGCGTCTCTGGAAACACCATATATTTT. Translated: CATSDGAGGVSGNTIYF.

This clonotype occurred many times. The gene calls are TRBV2 and TRBJ2-6; 11 bases map to TRBD2. This CDR3 region has 17 residues. Germline V CDR1 and CDR2: SNHLY, FYNNEI. V trimming: 10 bases; J trimming: 0 bases; junction bases outside the gene matches: 8. The CDR3 nucleotides read TGTGCCAACCTCTTAGGGACTAGCGGCTCTGGGGCCAACGTCCTGACTTTC. This codes for CANLLGTSGSGANVLTF.

This clonotype was counted at least ten times. The chain combines TRBV28 with TRBJ2-4, with TRBD1 identical over 10 bases. The CDR3 runs to 12 residues. The V gene end was trimmed by 6 bases and the J gene end by 11 bases; junction bases not matched to a gene: 4. CDR1 MDHEN and CDR2 SYDVKM come from the germline V gene. Here the CDR3 DNA reads TGTGCCAGCAGCACCGGGACAGGGGTTCAGTACTTC. This codes for CASSTGTGVQYF.

Many counts were recorded for this clonotype. The rearrangement joins TRBV12-3 or TRBV12-4 to TRBJ2-2, with 14 bases matching TRBD2. The CDR3 is 16 residues long. Trimming cost V 1 base and J 6 bases; bases outside gene matches: 1. CDR3 residues: CASSLVTSGGAGELFF. CDR3 sequence (DNA): TGTGCCAGCAGTTTAGTGACTAGCGGGGGGGCCGGGGAGCTGTTTTTT.

This clonotype was recorded at least ten times. The J gene is TRBJ2-6, the V gene TRBV7-2, with D unresolved. V was trimmed by 2 bases and J by 0 bases, leaving 5 bases between them. The CDR3 is 15 amino acids. Germline V gene sequence: CDR1 SGHTA, CDR2 FQGNSA. The CDR3 here is CASSLLTSGANVLTF. Here the CDR3 DNA reads TGTGCCAGCAGCTTATTAACCTCTGGGGCCAACGTCCTGACTTTC.

This clonotype was counted ten times or more. V and J are TRBV5-1 and TRBJ1-6; no reliable D call. Trimming took off 2 bases at V and 5 bases at J, with 2 bases between the two ends. The CDR3 sequence is 12 residues long. Looked up from germline, CDR1 is SGHRS and CDR2 is YFSETQ. The CDR3 loop is CASSLNNSPLHF. DNA for the CDR3: TGCGCCAGCAGCTTAAATAATTCACCCCTCCACTTT.

This clonotype was seen at least ten times. The chain recombines TRBV20-1 with TRBJ2-3; the match to TRBD2 covers 8 bases. The CDR3 loop spans 15 amino acids. Trimming at V came to 6 bases and at J to 2 bases, leaving 10 bases not matched to a gene. CDR1 and CDR2 from the germline V gene are DFQATT and SNEGSKA (reference sequence). DNA for the CDR3: TGCAGTGCCAGACGTCCGACTAGCGACACAGATACGCAGTATTTT. Protein: CSARRPTSDTDTQYF.

This clonotype was detected ten times or more. The chain combines TRBV7-9 with TRBJ2-3, with TRBD2 identical over 7 bases. This CDR3 spans 16 amino acids. The trim removed 7 bases at V and 3 bases at J, leaving 13 bases unmatched. Germline lookup yields CDR1 SEHNR and CDR2 FQNEAQ (reference sequence). The CDR3 protein is CASKKERTSSTDTQYF. In DNA, the CDR3 is TGTGCCAGCAAAAAAGAGAGGACTAGTAGTACAGATACGCAGTATTTT.